This T cell receptor beta chain was sequenced for a study of early T cells in non-severe SARS-CoV-2 infection. Study details: Sequenced material consisted of bulk RNA (from unsorted whole blood), and chains were unpaired.

This clonotype was recorded at least ten times. Unique molecular identifiers were attached to individual cDNA molecules. TCRdb reanalysed the 5' RACE reads using MiXCR and keeps one entry per CDR3 protein. The data hold 45,000 to 75,000 distinct CDR3 sequences, with around 10% observed a single time. This CDR3 contains 13 residues. Trimming removed 4 bases at V and 4 bases at J, with 10 bases between. Per germline, CDR1 MNHEY and CDR2 SMNVEV (reference sequence). The TCR was taken from an adult who was a healthcare worker with PCR-confirmed SARS-CoV-2 infection or an uninfected control (not recorded which). The sequencing input was whole blood. The chain is built from TRBV27 and TRBJ1-2; possible D gene TRBD1, 6 bases. CDR3 in DNA: TGTGCCAGCAGTTCAGCGACAGGCTATGGCTACACCTTC. Residues: CASSSATGYGYTF.